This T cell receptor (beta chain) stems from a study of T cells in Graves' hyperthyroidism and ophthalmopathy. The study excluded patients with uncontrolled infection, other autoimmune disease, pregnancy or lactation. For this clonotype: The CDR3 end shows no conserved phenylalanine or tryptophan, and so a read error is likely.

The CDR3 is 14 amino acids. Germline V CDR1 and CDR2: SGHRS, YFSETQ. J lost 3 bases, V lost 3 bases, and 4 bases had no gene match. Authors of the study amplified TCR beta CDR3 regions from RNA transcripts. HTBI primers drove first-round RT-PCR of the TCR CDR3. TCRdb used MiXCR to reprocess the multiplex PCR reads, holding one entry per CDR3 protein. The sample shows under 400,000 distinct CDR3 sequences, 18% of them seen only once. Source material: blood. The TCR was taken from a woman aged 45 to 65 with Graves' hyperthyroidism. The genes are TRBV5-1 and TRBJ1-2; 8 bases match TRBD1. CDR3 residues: CASSSTTGDYGYTI. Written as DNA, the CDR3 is TGCGCCAGCAGCTCCACGACAGGGGACTATGGCTACACCATC.